The 2 T cell receptor beta chains given below trace back to one sample, sequenced in a study of CD8+CD57+ T cells in acquired aplastic anemia. The template used for profiling TCR beta VDJ and CDR3 was genomic DNA. MiXCR, run by TCRdb on the reads, gives a single entry per CDR3 protein. Here the sample spans some 180,000 distinct CDR3 sequences, roughly 60% being singletons. CD8+CD57+ cell expansion, shown by flow cytometry, had occurred in the patients selected for sequencing. The sample comprised sorted CD4+, CD8+, or CD8+CD57+ T cells (not recorded which) from PBMCs. The receptor set was obtained from a human donor with aplastic anemia.

The V call is TRBV7-2, the J call TRBJ2-7, with 10 bases lining up with TRBD1. V trimming: 3 bases; J trimming: 4 bases; junction bases outside the gene matches: 3. Germline CDR1 and CDR2: SGHTA and FQGNSA. The CDR3 has 14 residues. The chain's CDR3 is CASSLGTGEYEQYF. DNA of the CDR3: TGTGCCAGCAGCTTGGGGACAGGGGAGTACGAGCAGTACTTC. The variable domain in full, completed from reference TRBV7-2 and TRBJ2-7, reads GAGVSQSPSNKVTEKGKDVELRCDPISGHTALYWYRQSLGQGLEFLIYFQGNSAPDKSGLPSDRFSAERTGGSVSTLTIQRTQQEDSAVYLCASSLGTGEYEQYFGPGTRLTVT.

CDR3 sequence (DNA): TGTGCCAGTAAAGCAAGACAGGCCGTGGGTTTCTATGGCTACACCTTC. Translating gives CASKARQAVGFYGYTF. The rearrangement links TRBV19 to TRBJ1-2; tentatively, D is TRBD1 (6 bases). This CDR3 region has 16 residues. Germline values: CDR1 LNHDA, CDR2 SQIVND (reference sequence). Trimming stripped 7 bases from V and 4 bases from J, with 22 bases between.